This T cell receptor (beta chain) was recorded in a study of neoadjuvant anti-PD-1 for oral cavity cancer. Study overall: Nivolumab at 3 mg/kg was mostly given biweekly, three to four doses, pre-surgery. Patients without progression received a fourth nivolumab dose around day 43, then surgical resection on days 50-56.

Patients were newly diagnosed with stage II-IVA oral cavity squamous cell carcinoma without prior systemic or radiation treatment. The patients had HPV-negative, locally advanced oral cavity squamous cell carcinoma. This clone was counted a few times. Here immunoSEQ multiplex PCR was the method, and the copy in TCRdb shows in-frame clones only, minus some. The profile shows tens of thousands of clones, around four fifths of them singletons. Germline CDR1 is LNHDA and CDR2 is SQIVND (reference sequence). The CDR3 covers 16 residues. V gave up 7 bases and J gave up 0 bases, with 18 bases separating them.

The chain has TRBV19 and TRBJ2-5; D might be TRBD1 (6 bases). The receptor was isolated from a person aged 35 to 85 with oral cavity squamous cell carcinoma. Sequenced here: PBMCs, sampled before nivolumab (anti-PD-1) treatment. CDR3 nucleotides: TGTGCCAGTACTCATAGCCCCGACAGGTACCAAGAGACCCAGTACTTC. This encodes CASTHSPDRYQETQYF.